These 6 T cell receptor beta chains originate from one sample sequenced in a study of beta chain features in type 1 diabetes. Every isolated RNA sample was fully reverse transcribed, so sequencing captured expressed TCRB transcripts. TCRdb's table, derived via immunoSEQ multiplex PCR, lists solely in-frame clones and lacks some. The sample holds hundreds of thousands of clones, about 10% seen once. Source material: naive CD4+ T cells from blood. The receptors were sampled from a woman under 40 in good health.

The chain carries TRBV27 and TRBJ2-1, with TRBD1 matching 7 bases. Germline CDR1 MNHEY, CDR2 SMNVEV (reference sequence). The CDR3 runs 15 residues. With 2 bases clipped from V and 2 bases from J, the junction kept 3 bases outside the gene matches. Written as DNA, the CDR3 is TGTGCCAGCAGTTTAAACAGGGGAACCTACAATGAGCAGTTCTTC. This translates into CASSLNRGTYNEQFF.

The V gene is TRBV5-1, the J gene TRBJ2-1; 12 bases agree with TRBD2. The V segment lost 6 bases and the J segment 7 bases; nucleotides outside the gene matches: 8. Germline V gene sequence: CDR1 SGHRS, CDR2 YFSETQ. The CDR3 totals 15 residues. The CDR3 region has the DNA TGCGCCAGCATGGGGCTAGCGGGAGGGCCAAATGAGCAGTTCTTC. Protein: CASMGLAGGPNEQFF. The full variable domain, in which reference TRBV5-1 and TRBJ2-1 provide the parts outside the CDR3, is KAGVTQTPRYLIKTRGQQVTLSCSPISGHRSVSWYQQTPGQGLQFLFEYFSETQRNKGNFPGRFSGRQFSNSRSEMNVSTLELGDSALYLCASMGLAGGPNEQFFGPGTRLTVL.

The rearrangement links TRBV19 to TRBJ1-4; 10 nucleotides line up with TRBD1. Germline trimming cut 6 bases from V and 6 bases from J; bases unmatched to any gene: 4. CDR3 length: 14 residues. Germline V gene sequence: CDR1 LNHDA, CDR2 SQIVND (reference sequence). The CDR3 DNA follows: TGTGCCAGTAGCCCGGGACAGGGGTATGAAAAACTGTTTTTT. Protein: CASSPGQGYEKLFF. The whole variable domain, filled in from reference TRBV19 and TRBJ1-4, reads DGGITQSPKYLFRKEGQNVTLSCEQNLNHDAMYWYRQDPGQGLRLIYYSQIVNDFQKGDIAEGYSVSREKKESFPLTVTSAQKNPTAFYLCASSPGQGYEKLFFGSGTQLSVL.

This clone was seen a handful of times. Mismatch with germline at one junction end may stem from a read error. This sequence joins TRBV20-1 and TRBJ2-1, with TRBD2 matching over 8 bases. The CDR3 is 11 amino acids. CDR1 and CDR2 (germline): DFQATT, SNEGSKA (reference sequence). The CDR3 nucleotides read TGCAGTGCTTCCCATGGACTAGCCGGGGTCTTC. Amino acid sequence: CSASHGLAGVF.

The V and J genes are TRBV4-3 and TRBJ2-1, with 9 bases fitting TRBD2. Germline V gene sequence: CDR1 LGHNA, CDR2 YSLEER. This CDR3 is built from 15 residues. After removal of 2 bases from V and 9 bases from J, the junction contained 8 bases not matched to a gene. In nucleotides, the CDR3 is TGCGCCAGCAGCCAACCGCTAGCGGGAAAGGGTGAGCAGTTCTTC. Translated, it gives CASSQPLAGKGEQFF.

This chain uses TRBV15 with TRBJ2-7; 9 nucleotides agree with TRBD1. The germline V gene encodes CDR1 LNHNV and CDR2 YYDKDF (reference sequence). The CDR3 loop spans 18 amino acids. The ends lost 5 bases at V and 0 bases at J; junction bases unmatched: 14. CDR3 coding DNA: TGTGCCACCAGCCCCGGGACAGGGAAATCTCGGACCTCCTACGAGCAGTACTTC. It translates to CATSPGTGKSRTSYEQYF. Together with reference TRBV15 and TRBJ2-7, the CDR3 gives the full variable domain: DAMVIQNPRYQVTQFGKPVTLSCSQTLNHNVMYWYQQKSSQAPKLLFHYYDKDFNNEADTPDNFQSRRPNTSFCFLDIRSPGLGDTAMYLCATSPGTGKSRTSYEQYFGPGTRLTVT.